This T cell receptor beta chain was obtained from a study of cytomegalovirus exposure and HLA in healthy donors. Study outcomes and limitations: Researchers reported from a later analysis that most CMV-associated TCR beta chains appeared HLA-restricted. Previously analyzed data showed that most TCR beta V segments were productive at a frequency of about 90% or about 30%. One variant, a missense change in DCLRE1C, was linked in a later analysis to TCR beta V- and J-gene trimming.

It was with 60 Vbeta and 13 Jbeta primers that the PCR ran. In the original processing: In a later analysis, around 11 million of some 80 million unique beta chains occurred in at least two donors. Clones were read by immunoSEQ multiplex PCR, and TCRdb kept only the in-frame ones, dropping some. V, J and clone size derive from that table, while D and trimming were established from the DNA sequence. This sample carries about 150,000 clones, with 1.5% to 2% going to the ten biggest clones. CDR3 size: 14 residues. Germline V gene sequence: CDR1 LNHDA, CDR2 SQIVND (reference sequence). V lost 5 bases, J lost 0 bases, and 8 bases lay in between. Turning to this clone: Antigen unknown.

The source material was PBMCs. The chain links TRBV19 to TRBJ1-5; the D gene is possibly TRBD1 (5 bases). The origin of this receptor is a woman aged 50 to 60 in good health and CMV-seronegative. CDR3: CASSPTVSNQPQHF. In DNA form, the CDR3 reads TGTGCCAGTAGTCCGACAGTTAGCAATCAGCCCCAGCATTTT.